Below are 32 T cell receptor beta chains sequenced from a single sample in a study of CD8+ T cells in alopecia areata. RNA extraction and reverse transcription yielded cDNA as sequencing template. Here immunoSEQ multiplex PCR was the method, and the copy in TCRdb shows in-frame clones only, minus some. The repertoire holds about 180,000 clones, about 48% seen once, with 11% in the top ten. The treatment: oral pan-JAK inhibitor, 5-10 mg twice daily. The sample in question was CD8+ T cells sorted from blood, obtained at week 24, from a patient treated with tofacitinib. The receptors shown here come from a human donor with alopecia areata.

The genes are TRBV7-2 and TRBJ1-1; weak D call: TRBD1 (5 bases). V was trimmed by 4 bases and J by 4 bases, leaving 19 bases between them. CDR1 is SGHTA, CDR2 FQGNSA, per germline. This CDR3 is 16 amino acids long. Here the CDR3 DNA reads TGTGCCAGCAGCTCGTTTCCCCGGGACCCGGGCACTGAAGCTTTCTTT. It codes for CASSSFPRDPGTEAFF.

The CDR3 spells CASSLPASGGADEQFF. CDR3 coding DNA: TGTGCCAGCAGCTTGCCCGCTAGCGGGGGGGCCGATGAGCAGTTCTTC. V usage is TRBV5-6 and J usage is TRBJ2-1; 12 bases line up with TRBD2. CDR1 and CDR2 from the germline V gene are SGHDT and YYEEEE. V gave up 1 base and J gave up 8 bases; unmatched junction bases: 7. The CDR3 has 16 residues.

In its sample, this clone was seen a few times. The chain employs TRBV7-6 and TRBJ2-7, with TRBD2 matching 9 bases. The CDR3 contains 14 residues. CDR1 and CDR2 from the germline V gene are SGHVS and FNYEAQ. Trimming cost V 6 bases and J 2 bases; bases outside gene matches: 5. The CDR3 protein is CASSASGEAYEQYF. DNA of the CDR3: TGTGCCAGCAGTGCTAGCGGGGAAGCCTACGAGCAGTACTTC.

The genes are TRBV11-2 and TRBJ2-4; maybe TRBD2 (6 bases). The CDR3 consists of 15 residues. Germline V gene lookup returns CDR1 SGHAT and CDR2 FQNNGV. Trimming took 3 bases from V and 3 from J, leaving 12 bases between them. The chain's CDR3 is CASSFNWGDKNIQYF. CDR3 nucleotide sequence: TGTGCCAGCAGCTTTAACTGGGGGGACAAAAACATTCAGTACTTC.

This clone was observed a few times. The V gene is TRBV29-1, the J gene TRBJ1-2; no reliable D call. The CDR3 runs to 14 residues. V was clipped by 3 bases and J by 4 bases, with 15 bases between them. The germline gives CDR1 SQVTM, CDR2 ANQGSEA. The CDR3 here is CSVEDADLIYGYTF. DNA of the CDR3: TGCAGCGTTGAGGATGCAGATCTAATCTATGGCTACACCTTC.

The CDR3 DNA is TGTGCCAGCGGCAGGCGGCAGGCAGATACGCAGTATTTT. Its protein is CASGRRQADTQYF. This chain connects TRBV11-2 to TRBJ2-3; no clear D. Trimming stripped 8 bases from V and 4 bases from J, with 13 bases between. The CDR3 length is 13 residues. Germline values: CDR1 SGHAT, CDR2 FQNNGV.

The chain joins TRBV5-1 to TRBJ2-5; the match to TRBD2 covers 11 bases. This CDR3 spans 15 amino acids. Germline CDR1 SGHRS, CDR2 YFSETQ. V was clipped by 2 bases and J by 5 bases; unmatched bases: 5. CDR3: CASSFGTSGGETQYF. The CDR3, as DNA: TGCGCCAGCAGCTTCGGGACTAGCGGAGGGGAGACCCAGTACTTC.

The chain is built from TRBV6-1 and TRBJ2-1; 9 bases are shared with TRBD1. Trimming at V came to 10 bases and at J to 6 bases, leaving 10 bases not matched to a gene. Germline V gene lookup returns CDR1 MNHNS and CDR2 SASEGT. The CDR3 consists of 14 residues. The CDR3, as DNA: TGTGCCACCAGACCGGGACAGGGATCCAATGAGCAGTTCTTC. Its translation: CATRPGQGSNEQFF.

The chain uses TRBV4-3 and TRBJ1-5, with D possibly matching TRBD1 (5 bases). From germline, CDR1 is LGHNA and CDR2 YSLEER. This CDR3 is 16 amino acids long. Trimming removed 0 bases from V and 3 bases from J, with 12 bases in between. CDR3 in DNA: TGCGCCAGCAGCCAAGATCTCGGGGGAGACAATCAGCCCCAGCATTTT. Protein: CASSQDLGGDNQPQHF.

This clone was counted only a few times. The chain combines TRBV6-5 with TRBJ2-5; 9 nucleotides align to TRBD1. The CDR3 consists of 14 residues. The ends lost 5 bases at V and 2 bases at J; junction bases unmatched: 3. Germline values: CDR1 MNHEY, CDR2 SVGAGI. The CDR3 nucleotides read TGTGCCAGCAGTCAGGGGACAGGGCAAGAGACCCAGTACTTC. Translated: CASSQGTGQETQYF.

This clone is a singleton in its sample. The chain combines TRBV15 with TRBJ2-2; D is possibly TRBD1 (6 bases). The length of the CDR3 is 16 residues. Trimming took off 3 bases at V and 1 base at J, with 12 bases between the two ends. Germline CDR1 reads LNHNV; CDR2 reads YYDKDF (reference sequence). In DNA, the CDR3 is TGTGCCACCAGCAGTCCCGGGACAATGAACACCGGGGAGCTGTTTTTT. Its protein product is CATSSPGTMNTGELFF.

This clone showed up just a few times. This rearrangement joins TRBV13 to TRBJ1-2; D uncertain. The germline V gene encodes CDR1 PRHDT and CDR2 FYEKMQ (reference sequence). The CDR3 is 12 amino acids. Trimming removed 6 bases at V and 2 bases at J, with 7 bases between. DNA for the CDR3: TGTGCCAGCAGGGGCAGAAACTATGGCTACACCTTC. Protein sequence: CASRGRNYGYTF.

The table lists this clone with a few counts. The chain recombines TRBV13 with TRBJ1-2; 7 bases align to TRBD1. V was pared by 2 bases and J by 6 bases, with 3 bases of the junction left unmatched. The germline CDR1 and CDR2 sequences are PRHDT and FYEKMQ (reference sequence). The CDR3 totals 13 residues. This chain's CDR3 is CASSLKGADGYTF. CDR3 in DNA: TGTGCCAGCAGCTTAAAGGGGGCGGATGGCTACACCTTC. Full variable domain (remainder filled in from reference TRBV13 and TRBJ1-2): AAGVIQSPRHLIKEKRETATLKCYPIPRHDTVYWYQQGPGQDPQFLISFYEKMQSDKGSIPDRFSAQQFSDYHSELNMSSLELGDSALYFCASSLKGADGYTFGSGTRLTVV.

The chain uses TRBV9 and TRBJ1-2, with D uncertain. V was shortened by 4 bases and J by 2 bases, with 21 bases between the two germline ends. The V gene's germline CDR1 is SGDLS and CDR2 YYNGEE. This CDR3 region has 17 residues. CDR3: CASSSSTVDGINYGYTF. The CDR3 nucleotides read TGTGCCAGCAGCTCATCGACGGTTGACGGGATAAACTATGGCTACACCTTC.

The DNA of the CDR3 is TGCGCCAGCAGGAACTTGGACAATGAGCAGTTCTTC. It translates to CASRNLDNEQFF. V gene TRBV5-1 combines with J gene TRBJ2-1; D remains ambiguous. V was pared by 5 bases and J by 5 bases, with 8 bases between. The CDR3 is 12 amino acids. CDR1 and CDR2 from the germline V gene are SGHRS and YFSETQ.

The V and J genes are TRBV13 and TRBJ2-4; perhaps TRBD1 as D (5 bases). The germline V and J ends were trimmed by 5 bases and 4 bases, with 15 bases remaining between them. Germline assignment: CDR1 PRHDT and CDR2 FYEKMQ (reference sequence). The CDR3 is 15 amino acids. The DNA of the CDR3 is TGTGCCAGCAGCGGCCAGGGCAGTTCTAAAAACATTCAGTACTTC. Amino acid sequence: CASSGQGSSKNIQYF. The entire variable domain, with the rest obtained from reference TRBV13 and TRBJ2-4, is as follows: AAGVIQSPRHLIKEKRETATLKCYPIPRHDTVYWYQQGPGQDPQFLISFYEKMQSDKGSIPDRFSAQQFSDYHSELNMSSLELGDSALYFCASSGQGSSKNIQYFGAGTRLSVL.

This chain links TRBV7-3 with TRBJ2-7; D is possibly TRBD2 (7 bases). With 4 bases removed from V and 5 bases from J, the gap between germline ends came to 18 bases. CDR3 length equals 15 residues. In germline, CDR1 is SGHTA, CDR2 FQGTGA. CDR3 in amino acids: CASSWTGGPLDEQYF. As DNA, the CDR3 is TGTGCCAGCAGCTGGACGGGGGGCCCCTTGGACGAGCAGTACTTC.

This chain links TRBV6-5 with TRBJ1-6, with TRBD1 matching over 7 bases. CDR1 is MNHEY, CDR2 SVGAGI, per germline. The trim removed 0 bases at V and 10 bases at J, leaving 3 bases unmatched. The length of the CDR3 is 14 residues. CDR3 region: CASSYSGGWSPLHF. As DNA, the CDR3 is TGTGCCAGCAGTTACTCAGGGGGCTGGTCACCCCTCCACTTT.

Within the sample, this clone is large. V is TRBV28 and J is TRBJ2-5, with 8 bases fitting TRBD1. CDR3 size: 14 residues. With 3 bases clipped from V and 9 bases from J, the junction kept 9 bases outside the gene matches. The germline gives CDR1 MDHEN, CDR2 SYDVKM. The CDR3 is CASSFATGVKSQYF. Here the CDR3 DNA reads TGTGCCAGCAGTTTTGCGACAGGGGTGAAGTCCCAGTACTTC.

In its sample, this clone was seen a few times. V usage is TRBV9 and J usage is TRBJ1-5, with a tentative D call TRBD1 (6 bases). Between the trimmed V and J ends, which lost 4 bases and 4 bases, there was a span of 15 bases. Per the germline V gene, CDR1 is SGDLS and CDR2 is YYNGEE. This CDR3 is 15 amino acids long. The CDR3, as DNA: TGTGCCAGCAGCACCGCGGGGGCGCTTAATCAGCCCCAGCATTTT. This translates into CASSTAGALNQPQHF.

The chain couples TRBV12-5 to TRBJ2-7, with 8 positions matching TRBD1. Trimming cost V 5 bases and J 0 bases; bases outside gene matches: 9. In germline, CDR1 is LGHNT, CDR2 FRNRAP. CDR3 length: 16 amino acids. The CDR3 coding sequence is TGTGCTAGTGGTCCCTCGGACAGGGCTAGCTCCTACGAGCAGTACTTC. It yields the protein CASGPSDRASSYEQYF. Full variable domain (rest looked up from reference TRBV12-5 and TRBJ2-7): DARVTQTPRHKVTEMGQEVTMRCQPILGHNTVFWYRQTMMQGLELLAYFRNRAPLDDSGMPKDRFSAEMPDATLATLKIQPSEPRDSAVYFCASGPSDRASSYEQYFGPGTRLTVT.

The V gene is TRBV29-1, the J gene TRBJ1-5; no clear D. CDR3 length: 13 amino acids. Trimming took off 4 bases at V and 6 bases at J, with 13 bases between the two ends. The V gene's germline CDR1 is SQVTM and CDR2 ANQGSEA. CDR3 nucleotide sequence: TGCAGCGTTGCGGCAGACGGCAGTCAGCCCCAGCATTTT. This translates into CSVAADGSQPQHF.

V usage is TRBV5-1 and J usage is TRBJ1-4; tentative D call: TRBD1 (6 bases). Germline values: CDR1 SGHRS, CDR2 YFSETQ. The CDR3 extends over 17 amino acids. V dropped 0 bases and J dropped 7 bases, with 19 bases sitting between them. CDR3 nucleotide sequence: TGCGCCAGCAGCTTGGGGGACTCCGGGCAGGGGCGTGAAAAACTGTTTTTT. It codes for CASSLGDSGQGREKLFF.

The rearrangement uses TRBV2 and TRBJ1-6, with D uncertain. V gave up 3 bases and J gave up 8 bases, with 5 bases separating them. CDR3 length: 12 residues. Germline assignment: CDR1 SNHLY and CDR2 FYNNEI. CDR3 bases: TGTGCCAGCAGTGACGGAGATTCACCCCTCCACTTT. It is translated as CASSDGDSPLHF.

J is TRBJ2-1 and V is TRBV6-5; D could derive from TRBD1 or TRBD2 (6 bases each). Looked up from germline, CDR1 is MNHEY and CDR2 is SVGAGI. The CDR3 covers 13 residues. V was pared by 2 bases and J by 9 bases, with 11 bases between. As DNA, the CDR3 is TGTGCCAGCAGTTACGGCGAGGGGGGTGAGCAGTTCTTC. Translated, it gives CASSYGEGGEQFF.

Only a few counts were recorded for this clone. The V call is TRBV30, the J call TRBJ1-5, with 8 nucleotides matching TRBD1. Germline loops: CDR1 GTSNPN, CDR2 SVGIG (reference sequence). With V trimmed by 2 bases and J by 7 bases, 7 bases remained unmatched. This CDR3 is built from 14 residues. The CDR3 protein is CAWSPTGGSQPQHF. The DNA of the CDR3 is TGTGCCTGGAGTCCCACAGGGGGTAGCCAGCCCCAGCATTTT.

This chain uses TRBV14 with TRBJ2-2; TRBD2 matches 9 bases. CDR3 length equals 16 residues. The J segment lost 2 bases and the V segment lost 3 bases, leaving 4 bases of the junction unmatched. Per germline, CDR1 SGHDN and CDR2 FVKESK. CDR3 region: CASSHPSGVNTGELFF. As DNA, the CDR3 is TGTGCCAGCAGCCACCCTAGCGGGGTTAACACCGGGGAGCTGTTTTTT.

V gene TRBV9 combines with J gene TRBJ1-1; no clear D. Trimming took off 1 base at V and 0 bases at J, with 4 bases between the two ends. The CDR3 totals 13 residues. Germline CDR1 is SGDLS and CDR2 is YYNGEE. This chain's CDR3 is CASSVNLNTEAFF. The CDR3, as DNA: TGTGCCAGCAGCGTAAACTTGAACACTGAAGCTTTCTTT.

Concerning this clone: The sample holds other DNA sequences that translate to the same CDR3. The chain combines TRBV5-6 with TRBJ2-7; tentatively, D is TRBD2 (5 bases). Deletions cut 2 bases from V and 0 bases from J, with 6 bases between. The CDR3 runs to 13 residues. CDR1 and CDR2 from the germline V gene are SGHDT and YYEEEE. The CDR3 coding sequence is TGTGCCAGCAGCTTCGGGGACTCCTACGAGCAGTACTTC. Translating gives CASSFGDSYEQYF. The full variable domain, in which reference TRBV5-6 and TRBJ2-7 provide the parts outside the CDR3, is DAGVTQSPTHLIKTRGQQVTLRCSPKSGHDTVSWYQQALGQGPQFIFQYYEEEERQRGNFPDRFSGHQFPNYSSELNVNALLLGDSALYLCASSFGDSYEQYFGPGTRLTVT.

V usage is TRBV7-2 and J usage is TRBJ2-7; a weak D match, TRBD1 (5 bases). This CDR3 has 14 residues. V lost 5 bases and J lost 3, with 14 bases in between. Germline V gene data show CDR1 as SGHTA and CDR2 as FQGNSA. CDR3 sequence: CASSPLVGDYEQYF. The CDR3 nucleotides are TGTGCCAGCAGCCCATTAGTAGGGGACTACGAGCAGTACTTC.

V usage is TRBV29-1 and J usage is TRBJ1-1; 7 bases line up with TRBD1. CDR1 and CDR2 from the germline V gene are SQVTM and ANQGSEA. The V gene end was trimmed by 6 bases and the J gene end by 0 bases; junction bases not matched to a gene: 1. The CDR3 contains 12 residues. The CDR3 DNA sequence: TGCAGCGTCGGGACAGTGAACACTGAAGCTTTCTTT. Residues: CSVGTVNTEAFF.

The genes are TRBV9 and TRBJ2-3; D assignment may be TRBD1 or TRBD2 (6 bases each). CDR1 and CDR2 (germline): SGDLS, YYNGEE. The CDR3 consists of 17 residues. Trimming shortened V by 1 base and J by 4 bases, and 19 bases separated the two germline ends. CDR3 protein: CASSVPGAKTTPDTQYF. CDR3 DNA: TGTGCCAGCAGCGTACCGGGGGCAAAAACTACTCCAGATACGCAGTATTTT.